This T cell receptor (beta chain) is drawn from a study of CD8+ T cells in alopecia areata. Regarding treatment: oral pan-JAK inhibitor, 5-10 mg twice daily. Specimens obtained from alopecia areata patients comprised lesional scalp punch biopsies and peripheral blood. Trimming removed 6 bases from V and 2 bases from J; junction bases left unmatched: 6. Germline V lookup: CDR1 MNHEY, CDR2 SMNVEV (reference sequence). The CDR3 consists of 14 residues. cDNA serving as the sequencing template came from extracted, reverse transcribed RNA. The method was immunoSEQ multiplex PCR; TCRdb's version includes in-frame clones alone and lacks a portion of them. This sample has 170,000 or so clones, with around half found just once. General study findings and limits: Compared with mice, patients displayed less clear TCR sharing, possibly for HLA-related reasons.

Notes on this clone: The antigen remains unidentified.

This chain joins TRBV27 and TRBJ1-2, with 7 bases aligning to TRBD1. The receptor's source is a human donor with alopecia areata. Here the sequenced sample was CD8+ T cells sorted from blood, taken at week 24, from a patient treated with tofacitinib. CDR3 loop: CASRPAGGNYGYTF. Written as DNA, the CDR3 is TGTGCCAGCAGGCCGGCAGGGGGGAACTATGGCTACACCTTC.